Below, one T cell receptor beta chain is given with its context. Its antigen remains unknown. This entry is derived from a study of Ad26.COV2.S vaccination and SARS-CoV-2 variants. Study context: Recipients of Ad26.COV2.S got it intramuscularly, once or twice 56 days apart.

Sequencing was performed with immunoSEQ multiplex PCR; in TCRdb, only in-frame clones are kept and a portion is missing. Found here are 500,000 or so clones, 87% of them singletons; the top ten hold roughly 12%. Overall study results and limits: Placebo recipients had lower spike-specific TCR breadth than vaccine recipients. Total T cell responses, in the TCR breadth and depth analyses, may have been underestimated. For non-spike TCRs, breadth in vaccine recipients resembled that in placebo recipients.

J lost 6 bases, V lost 0 bases, and 6 bases had no gene match. CDR1 is MNHEY and CDR2 is SMNVEV in the germline V gene (reference sequence). The CDR3 length is 16 residues. Treatment of the sample: over 15 received Ad26.COV2.S at low or high dose, single or two shots; a few received placebo; per-sample allocation not given. The samples were gathered on day 63 after the first injection of vaccine or placebo. This TCR came from a person between 18 and 65 years old who received the Ad26.COV2.S COVID-19 vaccine or a placebo. This material consisted of peripheral blood, taken in a trial of Ad26.COV2.S vaccine versus placebo. The chain is built from TRBV27 and TRBJ2-7, with 12 bases aligning to TRBD2. CDR3 protein: CASSLSLAGGWVEQYF. CDR3 sequence (DNA): TGTGCCAGCAGTTTATCACTAGCGGGAGGTTGGGTCGAGCAGTACTTC.